This TCR beta chain stems from a study of blood T cell repertoires in COVID-19. About the research overall: The United States, Italy and Spain were the sources of the acute and convalescent COVID-19 samples.

The CDR3 has 16 residues. V shed 2 bases and J shed 0 bases, with 11 bases lying between them. Germline loops: CDR1 MNHEY, CDR2 SMNVEV (reference sequence). Authors' methods: Using reference gene primer amplification, nucleated cell counts were estimated. Some clones are missing from TCRdb's copy, which holds only in-frame ones; the method was immunoSEQ multiplex PCR. The V and J calls and clone size are taken from that table; D and trimming were inferred from the DNA. Among 110,000 or so clones listed, less than 85% were seen once. The sequence derives from a human donor in a cohort sampled during active COVID-19. The sequencing input was peripheral blood. The J gene is TRBJ2-1, the V gene TRBV27; a weak D match, TRBD2 (6 bases). In nucleotides, the CDR3 is TGTGCCAGCAGTTTAGTGGGGGGAAGCTCCTACAATGAGCAGTTCTTC. This sequence encodes CASSLVGGSSYNEQFF.